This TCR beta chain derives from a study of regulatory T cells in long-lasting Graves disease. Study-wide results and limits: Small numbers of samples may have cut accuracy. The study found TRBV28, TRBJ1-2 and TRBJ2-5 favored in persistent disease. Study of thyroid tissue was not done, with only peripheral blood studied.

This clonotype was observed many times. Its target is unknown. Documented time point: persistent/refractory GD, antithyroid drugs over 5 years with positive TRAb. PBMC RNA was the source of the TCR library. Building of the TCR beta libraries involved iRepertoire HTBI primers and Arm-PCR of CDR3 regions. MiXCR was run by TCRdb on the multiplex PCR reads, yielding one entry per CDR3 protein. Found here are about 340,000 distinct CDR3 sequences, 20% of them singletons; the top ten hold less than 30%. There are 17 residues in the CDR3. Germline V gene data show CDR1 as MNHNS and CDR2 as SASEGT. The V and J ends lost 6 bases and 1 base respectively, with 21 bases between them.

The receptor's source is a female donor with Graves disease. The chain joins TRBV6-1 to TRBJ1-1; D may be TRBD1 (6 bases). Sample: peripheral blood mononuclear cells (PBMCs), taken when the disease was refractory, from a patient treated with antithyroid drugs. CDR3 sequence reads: CASSQPDRSRWNTEAFF. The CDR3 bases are TGTGCCAGCAGCCAACCCGACAGGTCTCGATGGAACACTGAAGCTTTCTTT.